This TCR beta chain is drawn from a study of blood T cell repertoires in COVID-19 (dated by TCRdb to 2018 to 2021). Some background on the complete study: Samples covering the acute and convalescent phases of COVID-19 were provided by collaborators in the United States, Italy and Spain. The repertoires were released in a freely available public database meant as a resource for research on the immune response to SARS-CoV-2. The samples were drawn from two sources: the first 160 participants of the ongoing ImmuneRACE study, and approximately 1,300 subjects contributed by 6 global collaborators. Subjects who had been exposed to COVID-19, were actively infected with it, or had recovered from it provided the deeply sampled blood TCRbeta repertoires that made up the dataset. Nearly every sample came with metadata listing a de-identified subject ID, COVID-19 status, age in years and sex. The prospective study material was composed of cDNA or gDNA derived from T cells, B-cell-depleted T cells, or PBMCs. Where available, HLA class I and class II types were taken from metadata supplied by the sample provider and were not determined by assay-based typing. Study-level results and caveats: The quantity of clinical and demographic metadata differed by source and by participant and was supplied without curation.

Collaborating institutions collected whole blood in K2EDTA tubes following their own protocols. Collaborator samples were shipped for TCRbeta analysis as frozen whole blood, isolated PBMCs, or DNA extracted from either sample type. Points on this clone: Its binding antigen is unknown. No much larger clonotype is one base removed from it; base qualities were not supplied.

CDR1 is given as LNHDA and CDR2 as SQIVND, both from the germline V gene (reference sequence). The cysteine opens and the phenylalanine closes a CDR3 of 12 amino acids. Kept here is only the CDR3 DNA, which spans 36 bases and is read in frame from base 1. The immunoSEQ Assay, a bias-controlled multiplex PCR, was used to amplify TCRbeta CDR3 regions from genomic DNA. Processing in the source paper ran as follows. The number of nucleated cells in each sample was estimated by amplification of reference gene primers within the assay. To quantify the absolute abundance of each unique TCRbeta CDR3 rearrangement, sequence reads were collapsed and filtered. For each sample, productive Simpson clonality was calculated as the square root of Simpson's diversity index over productive rearrangements. The table comes from immuneACCESS by way of TCRdb, which keeps in-frame sequences with V and J called. Part of the clones is missing from these tables; in studies checked, under half for an unresolved V gene and the rest for unknown reasons. D and trimming were read from the DNA, whereas the V and J calls and clone size are those reported in that table. This sample comprises tens of thousands of clones, 85% to 90% of them detected only once. Clones ranked in the top ten supply about 8.5% of the sample.

The chain uses TRBV19 and TRBJ1-2, and 7 junctional nucleotides match TRBD1. Sequencing input: peripheral blood. The receptor was derived from a man in his sixties with active COVID-19. The CDR3 protein is CGTLQGNYGYTF. The DNA sequence reads TGTGGAACACTACAGGGGAACTATGGCTACACCTTC.